Described below is a single TCR beta chain sequence and its context. This specimen comes from a study of blood T cell repertoires in COVID-19. Across the study: Spain, Italy and the United States supplied samples that represented acute and convalescent COVID-19. Sample material is recorded as cDNA or gDNA derived from T cells, B-cell-depleted T cells, or PBMCs.

Source study methods: Estimation of nucleated cell counts was performed using reference gene primer amplification. Sequencing was performed with immunoSEQ multiplex PCR; in TCRdb, only in-frame clones are kept and a portion is missing. Clone size and V and J calls were adopted from that table, with D and trimming inferred from the DNA. Found here are roughly 40,000 clones, roughly 87% of them singletons; the top ten hold around 6.2%. The clonotype was recovered from a human donor in a cohort sampled during active COVID-19. The sequenced sample consisted of peripheral blood.

The CDR3 DNA follows: TGTGCCAGCAGACCGGGACATATCAACTATGGCTACACCTTC. Protein sequence: CASRPGHINYGYTF. The gene calls are TRBV2 and TRBJ1-2, with D possibly being TRBD1 (6 bases). The V gene lost 6 bases and the J gene lost 2 bases, with 13 bases spanning the gap. The V gene's germline CDR1 is SNHLY and CDR2 FYNNEI. The CDR3 length is 14 residues.